This T cell receptor beta chain comes out of a study of T cells after yellow fever vaccination. Germline CDR1 reads LGHDT; CDR2 reads YNNKEL (reference sequence). Trimming took 3 bases from V and 5 from J, leaving 8 bases between them. This CDR3 spans 13 amino acids. Worth noting for this clonotype: The antigen remains unidentified.

The study's findings and limits: After the booster, over 95% of CD4 and 75% to 90% of CD8 primary-response clones were re-detected.

TCRdb redid the calling of the 5' RACE reads with MiXCR, one entry per CDR3 protein. The table has 400,000 or so distinct CDR3 sequences, under 14% seen once. The TCR comes from a man younger than 30 who received the YFV17D yellow fever vaccine. The sequences come from PBMCs, collected on the day of the first yellow fever vaccination. The V and J genes are TRBV3-1 and TRBJ1-5; no firm D call. The CDR3 loop is CASSHGRHQPQHF. The CDR3 coding sequence is TGTGCCAGCAGCCATGGGAGGCATCAGCCCCAGCATTTT.